A single sample is the source of the 15 T cell receptor beta chains below, sequenced in a study of cytomegalovirus exposure and HLA in healthy donors. It was with 60 Vbeta and 13 Jbeta primers that the PCR ran. Data came from immunoSEQ multiplex PCR; TCRdb stores just in-frame clones and leaves some out. The data show approximately 130,000 clones, with roughly three quarters seen just once and about 1% held by the top ten. Sequenced input: PBMCs. These receptor sequences come from a male donor in good health and CMV-seronegative.

V and J are TRBV6-1 and TRBJ2-5; D may be TRBD2 (6 bases). The closer fit of TRBJ2-7 to the DNA end suggests the J call may be wrong. The CDR3 sequence is 15 residues long. The germline V gene encodes CDR1 MNHNS and CDR2 SASEGT. The CDR3 DNA is TGTGCCAGCAGTAGTGGGAGGCCGCGTTTGTACGAGCAGTACTTC. Protein sequence: CASSSGRPRLYEQYF.

This chain links TRBV6-5 with TRBJ2-7; the match to TRBD1 covers 10 bases. The CDR3 contains 15 residues. Germline loops: CDR1 MNHEY, CDR2 SVGAGI. Unmatched junction bases numbered 7, after V lost 7 bases and J lost 1 base. The CDR3 DNA follows: TGTGCCAGCATTCGACGACAGGGGGCGTCCTACGAGCAGTACTTC. It encodes CASIRRQGASYEQYF.

The chain links TRBV4-3 to TRBJ2-5; 7 bases map to TRBD1. TRBJ2-7 matches the DNA end more closely, so the J call is doubtful. The CDR3 extends over 15 amino acids. Germline assignment: CDR1 LGHNA and CDR2 YSLEER. In nucleotides, the CDR3 is TGCGCCAGCAGCCTCCGGACAGGTTCCTATGACGAGCAGTACTTC. It is translated as CASSLRTGSYDEQYF.

The chain links TRBV29-1 to TRBJ1-4; weak D call: TRBD1 (6 bases). The CDR3 contains 14 residues. Trimming removed 7 bases from V and 6 bases from J, with 18 bases in between. The germline V gene encodes CDR1 SQVTM and CDR2 ANQGSEA. The CDR3 DNA reads TGCAGCGGCAAGCTCCGGGACATTCATGAAAAACTGTTTTTT. Encoded protein: CSGKLRDIHEKLFF.

V and J are TRBV9 and TRBJ2-7; 13 bases line up with TRBD2. CDR3 length equals 17 residues. The trim removed 0 bases at V and 2 bases at J, leaving 5 bases unmatched. Germline assignment: CDR1 SGDLS and CDR2 YYNGEE. The CDR3 DNA is TGTGCCAGCAGCGTAGGACTAGCGGGGGGCGCAGCCTACGAGCAGTACTTC. Encoded protein: CASSVGLAGGAAYEQYF. The whole variable domain, filled in from reference TRBV9 and TRBJ2-7, reads DSGVTQTPKHLITATGQRVTLRCSPRSGDLSVYWYQQSLDQGLQFLIQYYNGEERAKGNILERFSAQQFPDLHSELNLSSLELGDSALYFCASSVGLAGGAAYEQYFGPGTRLTVT.

The J gene is TRBJ2-7, the V gene TRBV27; 9 nucleotides agree with TRBD1. CDR1 is MNHEY and CDR2 is SMNVEV in the germline V gene (reference sequence). The CDR3 has 14 residues. V was clipped by 4 bases and J by 6 bases; unmatched bases: 7. The CDR3 is CASSSTGGYGEQYF. Here the CDR3 DNA reads TGTGCCAGCAGTTCAACAGGGGGCTATGGCGAGCAGTACTTC.

This clone was seen only a few times. The gene calls are TRBV4-2 and TRBJ1-2; the match to TRBD1 covers 9 bases. V dropped 0 bases and J dropped 3; count of bases not matched to a gene: 5. The CDR3 spans 16 residues. Germline V gene lookup returns CDR1 LGHNA and CDR2 YNFKEQ. This CDR3 reads CASSQEGTGRDYGYTF. The CDR3 bases are TGTGCCAGCAGCCAAGAGGGGACAGGGAGGGACTATGGCTACACCTTC.

The gene calls are TRBV7-6 and TRBJ2-3; no clear D. Germline loops: CDR1 SGHVS, CDR2 FNYEAQ. The CDR3 runs to 14 residues. V was shortened by 5 bases and J by 4 bases, with 13 bases between the two germline ends. CDR3 DNA: TGTGCCAGCAGCCCTGAGGTTGTGGCAGATACGCAGTATTTT. Translation: CASSPEVVADTQYF.

This clone was seen more than once but under ten times. The rearrangement uses TRBV7-3 and TRBJ2-1; D call uncertain. Trimming took off 5 bases at V and 8 bases at J, with 19 bases between the two ends. The germline V gene has CDR1 SGHTA and CDR2 FQGTGA. CDR3 size: 15 residues. In DNA, the CDR3 is TGTGCCAGCAGCCCCGGTGGCTCGAATACAGATGAGCAGTTCTTC. Translation gives CASSPGGSNTDEQFF.

DNA of the CDR3: TGTGCCAGCAGCCCGGACCAGGGTACTGAAGCTTTCTTT. Translating it yields CASSPDQGTEAFF. This rearrangement joins TRBV11-2 to TRBJ1-1, with a possible D match to TRBD1 (5 bases). The CDR3 sequence is 13 residues long. V shed 5 bases and J shed 5 bases, with 12 bases lying between them. The germline CDR1 and CDR2 sequences are SGHAT and FQNNGV.

The V and J genes are TRBV5-1 and TRBJ2-5, with 13 bases that match TRBD2. The CDR3 covers 17 residues. Germline loops: CDR1 SGHRS, CDR2 YFSETQ. J gave up 5 bases and V 1 base, and 8 bases lay outside the gene matches. DNA for the CDR3: TGCGCCAGCAGCTTGAGGACTAGCGGGGGAATGGGGGAGACCCAGTACTTC. The encoded protein is CASSLRTSGGMGETQYF.

This chain connects TRBV2 to TRBJ2-6, with D uncertain. This CDR3 has 14 residues. CDR1 SNHLY and CDR2 FYNNEI come from the germline V gene. Deletions cut 4 bases from V and 3 bases from J, with 7 bases between. The CDR3 sequence is CASSAAVGANVLTF. CDR3 in DNA: TGTGCCAGCAGTGCCGCGGTTGGGGCCAACGTCCTGACTTTC.

The chain links TRBV11-2 to TRBJ2-1; TRBD2 matches at 10 bases. Germline assignment: CDR1 SGHAT and CDR2 FQNNGV. The CDR3 has 16 amino acids. V lost 5 bases, J lost 3 bases, and 7 bases stayed unmatched. Here the CDR3 reads CASSRTTSGYYNEQFF. CDR3 in DNA: TGTGCCAGCAGCCGTACGACTAGCGGGTACTACAATGAGCAGTTCTTC.

The chain recombines TRBV5-1 with TRBJ2-7, with TRBD1 matching 8 bases. The length of the CDR3 is 16 residues. V lost 4 bases, J lost 3 bases, and 12 bases stayed unmatched. CDR1 is SGHRS and CDR2 is YFSETQ in the germline V gene. DNA for the CDR3: TGCGCCAGCAGCCCGGGGCCCGGGACAGGAGACTACGAGCAGTACTTC. It codes for CASSPGPGTGDYEQYF.

This clone appeared a few times. The V gene is TRBV2, the J gene TRBJ2-1, with 13 bases matching TRBD2. The CDR3 is made up of 15 amino acids. From germline, CDR1 is SNHLY and CDR2 FYNNEI. After removal of 4 bases from V and 10 bases from J, the junction contained 7 bases not matched to a gene. CDR3 loop: CASSGLAGGYSEQFF. CDR3 nucleotides: TGTGCCAGCAGTGGACTAGCGGGGGGTTACAGCGAGCAGTTCTTC.